The entry that follows covers one TCR beta chain sequence. The entry originates in a study of blood T cells in healthy people across ages. Next came a second PCR, run for roughly 6 to 11 cycles, which used a sample-barcoded 5' primer along with a J-beta primer mix. TCRdb itself ran the 5' RACE reads through MiXCR, one entry per CDR3 protein. This table has fewer than 2,000,000 distinct CDR3 sequences, roughly 43% appearing once. Sequenced: blood. This clonotype was sampled from a human donor in good health.

In DNA form, the CDR3 reads TGTGCCAGCAGTTACGGACTTCAAGCGTGGCAGTTCTTC. It translates to CASSYGLQAWQFF. The rearrangement joins TRBV6-2 or TRBV6-3 to TRBJ2-1; TRBD2 might be the D (5 bases). Between the trimmed V and J ends, which lost 2 bases and 12 bases, there was a span of 14 bases. This CDR3 is built from 13 residues. The V gene's germline CDR1 is MNHEY and CDR2 SVGEGT.